These 32 T cell receptor beta chains were sequenced from one sample in a study. TCRdb analysed the RT-PCR reads with MiXCR anew, one entry per CDR3 protein. The sample has approximately 720,000 distinct CDR3 sequences, approximately 15% seen once. Sequenced: memory CD4+ T cells from blood. The receptors originated from a female donor in good health, serving as a healthy control.

The chain joins TRBV20-1 to TRBJ1-5; possibly TRBD1 for D (5 bases). V was pared by 7 bases and J by 7 bases, with 20 bases between. The CDR3 runs 14 residues. Germline V lookup: CDR1 DFQATT, CDR2 SNEGSKA (reference sequence). CDR3 nucleotide sequence: TGCAGTGGACGGGGGGGAGGGGATGGACAGCCCCAGCATTTT. Translating gives CSGRGGGDGQPQHF.

This clonotype was counted ten times or more. The chain employs TRBV5-1 and TRBJ2-3; D gene uncertain. CDR1 and CDR2 (germline): SGHRS, YFSETQ. The V and J ends lost 0 bases and 2 bases respectively, with 7 bases between them. The CDR3 is 14 amino acids. CDR3 nucleotides: TGCGCCAGCAGCTTGGAGGCTTACACAGATACGCAGTATTTT. This translates into CASSLEAYTDTQYF.

This clonotype appeared many times. This rearrangement joins TRBV7-2 to TRBJ1-2; 9 nucleotides agree with TRBD1. The CDR3 length is 15 residues. The germline V gene has CDR1 SGHTA and CDR2 FQGNSA. Trimming removed 0 bases from V and 7 bases from J; junction bases left unmatched: 6. The CDR3 coding sequence is TGTGCCAGCAGCTTAGCGCGGACAGGGGCGACTGGCTACACCTTC. Residues: CASSLARTGATGYTF. Full variable domain (rest looked up from reference TRBV7-2 and TRBJ1-2): GAGVSQSPSNKVTEKGKDVELRCDPISGHTALYWYRQSLGQGLEFLIYFQGNSAPDKSGLPSDRFSAERTGGSVSTLTIQRTQQEDSAVYLCASSLARTGATGYTFGSGTRLTVV.

This clonotype has only a few counts. The chain carries TRBV4-2 and TRBJ1-6; D is ambiguous. This CDR3 region has 16 residues. V was shortened by 4 bases and J by 5 bases, with 15 bases between the two germline ends. The germline V gene encodes CDR1 LGHNA and CDR2 YNFKEQ. CDR3 DNA: TGTGCCAGCAGCCGCCCGGGAGGGCCACATAATTCACCCCTCCACTTT. Translated: CASSRPGGPHNSPLHF.

The chain uses TRBV9 and TRBJ2-1; D gene uncertain. The V gene's germline CDR1 is SGDLS and CDR2 YYNGEE. CDR3 length: 13 amino acids. V lost 2 bases and J lost 10, with 13 bases in between. The CDR3 sequence: CASSVDPQNEQFF. In DNA, the CDR3 is TGTGCCAGCAGCGTCGACCCTCAGAACGAGCAGTTCTTC. Together with reference TRBV9 and TRBJ2-1, the CDR3 gives the full variable domain: DSGVTQTPKHLITATGQRVTLRCSPRSGDLSVYWYQQSLDQGLQFLIQYYNGEERAKGNILERFSAQQFPDLHSELNLSSLELGDSALYFCASSVDPQNEQFFGPGTRLTVL.

This clonotype was observed many times. The chain carries TRBV29-1 and TRBJ2-1, with 10 bases that match TRBD2. Germline CDR1 reads SQVTM; CDR2 reads ANQGSEA. The CDR3 has 15 residues. V trimming: 7 bases; J trimming: 7 bases; junction bases outside the gene matches: 13. The CDR3: CSGDLAGVGLNEQFF. The CDR3 bases are TGCAGCGGCGACCTAGCGGGAGTTGGGTTGAATGAGCAGTTCTTC.

This clonotype was seen a few times. V and J are TRBV7-3 and TRBJ1-1; D is ambiguous. Germline V CDR1 and CDR2: SGHTA, FQGTGA. The CDR3 has 13 residues. V was cut by 2 bases and J by 4 bases, with 8 bases left in between. CDR3 sequence reads: CASSLSMGTEAFF. CDR3 bases: TGTGCCAGCAGCTTATCGATGGGCACTGAAGCTTTCTTT.

The rearrangement links TRBV20-1 to TRBJ2-1; the match to TRBD1 covers 9 bases. Germline CDR1 is DFQATT and CDR2 is SNEGSKA (reference sequence). The V and J ends lost 4 bases and 8 bases, in that order; junction bases with no gene match: 12. The CDR3 is made up of 15 amino acids. The CDR3 spells CSAIPPDRGRDEQFF. For the CDR3, the DNA is TGCAGTGCTATCCCCCCGGACAGGGGTCGGGATGAGCAGTTCTTC.

This clonotype turned up a few times. The rearrangement links TRBV20-1 to TRBJ2-7; 8 nucleotides match TRBD1. After removal of 5 bases from V and 3 bases from J, the junction contained 12 bases not matched to a gene. From germline, CDR1 is DFQATT and CDR2 SNEGSKA (reference sequence). CDR3 length: 15 residues. The DNA for the CDR3 is TGCAGTGCTCACCCCGGAGGACAGGGCGACTACGAGCAGTACTTC. Translated, it gives CSAHPGGQGDYEQYF.

This clonotype was counted between two and nine times. The rearrangement uses TRBV4-1 and TRBJ2-3; 8 bases align to TRBD2. The CDR3 runs 15 residues. Germline V lookup: CDR1 MGHRA, CDR2 YSYEKL. V gave up 3 bases and J gave up 1 base; unmatched junction bases: 3. The CDR3 protein is CASSHATSGTDTQYF. The CDR3 DNA reads as TGCGCCAGCAGCCACGCGACTAGCGGCACAGATACGCAGTATTTT.

This clonotype was seen a handful of times. The junction does not match germline at one end; this may be a read error. Here the CDR3 reads CASSLVGTPNTGELFF. CDR3 DNA sequence: TGTGCCAGCAGTTTGGTCGGGACACCGAACACCGGGGAGCTGTTTTTT. The V call is TRBV5-8, the J call TRBJ2-2; D might be TRBD1 (6 bases). This CDR3 has 16 amino acids. The germline CDR1 and CDR2 sequences are SGHTS and YDEGEE. Supplemented by reference TRBV5-8 and TRBJ2-2, the full variable domain reads EAGVTQSPTHLIKTRGQQATLRCSPISGHTSVYWYQQALGLGLQFLLWYDEGEERNRGNFPPRFSGRQFPNYSSELNVNALELEDSALYLCASSLVGTPNTGELFFGEGSRLTVL.

In its sample, this clonotype was seen a few times. The gene calls are TRBV12-3 or TRBV12-4 and TRBJ1-2, with D possibly TRBD1 on 6 matching bases. The CDR3 length is 14 residues. V was cut by 6 bases and J by 5 bases, with 16 bases left in between. The CDR3 spells CASRGRDNSYGYTF. Here the CDR3 DNA reads TGTGCCAGCAGGGGTCGGGACAATTCTTATGGCTACACCTTC.

The table lists this clonotype with many counts. The CDR3 sequence: CASSRSAGQDEQYF. CDR3 DNA sequence: TGCGCCAGCAGCCGGTCGGCAGGGCAGGACGAGCAGTACTTC. The chain carries TRBV5-1 and TRBJ2-7; TRBD1 is a possible D gene (5 bases). This CDR3 comprises 14 residues. Trimming removed 4 bases from V and 5 bases from J, with 16 bases in between. Per germline, CDR1 SGHRS and CDR2 YFSETQ.

The CDR3 is CASSFNEETQYF. The CDR3 DNA reads TGCGCCAGCAGCTTTAATGAAGAGACCCAGTACTTC. V usage is TRBV5-1 and J usage is TRBJ2-5; the D is unclear. The CDR3 runs to 12 residues. Trimming removed 2 bases from V and 3 bases from J, with 5 bases in between. CDR1 SGHRS and CDR2 YFSETQ come from the germline V gene.

This clonotype was picked up many times. The chain links TRBV6-1 to TRBJ2-5; TRBD2 matches 10 bases. Per germline, CDR1 MNHNS and CDR2 SASEGT. V lost 6 bases to trimming and J lost 5 bases; unmatched junction nucleotides: 3. The CDR3 totals 13 residues. The CDR3 nucleotides read TGTGCCAGCAGACTAGCGGGAACGGAGACCCAGTACTTC. This codes for CASRLAGTETQYF.

V gene TRBV19 combines with J gene TRBJ2-1; a weak D match, TRBD2 (6 bases). There are 12 residues in the CDR3. CDR1 is LNHDA, CDR2 SQIVND, per germline (reference sequence). Deletions cut 5 bases from V and 9 bases from J, with 11 bases between. CDR3 in DNA: TGTGCCAGTAGTCCGCGACTAGGTGAGCAGTTCTTC. It is translated as CASSPRLGEQFF.

This clonotype was seen a few times. The chain links TRBV5-5 to TRBJ1-1; 8 bases match TRBD1. V shed 3 bases, J shed 4 bases, and the junction held 5 bases outside the gene matches. The length of the CDR3 is 14 residues. Germline V gene lookup returns CDR1 SGHKS and CDR2 YYEKEE (reference sequence). In nucleotides, the CDR3 is TGTGCCAGCAGCTCCCCGGACAGGGTCACTGAAGCTTTCTTT. Its translation is CASSSPDRVTEAFF.

The CDR3 spells CASSLDSNKETQYF. The CDR3 DNA follows: TGCGCCAGCAGCTTGGACAGCAACAAAGAGACCCAGTACTTC. The V call is TRBV5-1, the J call TRBJ2-5; D gene ambiguous. Germline assignment: CDR1 SGHRS and CDR2 YFSETQ. The V and J ends lost 0 bases and 3 bases respectively, with 9 bases between them. CDR3 length equals 14 residues.

The chain recombines TRBV28 with TRBJ2-7; 9 bases fit TRBD1. The CDR3 length is 16 residues. The junction had 9 bases not matched to a gene; V was cut back by 1 base and J by 5 bases. CDR1 and CDR2 from the germline V gene are MDHEN and SYDVKM. The CDR3 nucleotides are TGTGCCAGCAGTTTATTCGGACAGGGGACTCCCCACGAGCAGTACTTC. Encoded protein: CASSLFGQGTPHEQYF. The full variable domain, completed using reference TRBV28 and TRBJ2-7, is DVKVTQSSRYLVKRTGEKVFLECVQDMDHENMFWYRQDPGLGLRLIYFSYDVKMKEKGDIPEGYSVSREKKERFSLILESASTNQTSMYLCASSLFGQGTPHEQYFGPGTRLTVT.

CDR3: CASSQDGTSGTYEQYF. The DNA for the CDR3 is TGTGCCAGCAGCCAAGATGGGACTAGCGGGACCTACGAGCAGTACTTC. The V gene is TRBV3-1, the J gene TRBJ2-7; 13 nucleotides line up with TRBD2. The V gene end was trimmed by 0 bases and the J gene end by 2 bases; junction bases not matched to a gene: 1. There are 16 residues in the CDR3. Germline assignment: CDR1 LGHDT and CDR2 YNNKEL (reference sequence).

This clonotype has just a few counts. The rearrangement joins TRBV20-1 to TRBJ1-6, with 7 bases fitting TRBD1. V dropped 5 bases and J dropped 4; count of bases not matched to a gene: 14. Germline CDR1 is DFQATT and CDR2 is SNEGSKA (reference sequence). The CDR3 covers 17 residues. The CDR3 loop reads CSAFAATGDQYNSPLHF. CDR3 sequence (DNA): TGCAGTGCTTTTGCGGCCACAGGGGATCAATATAATTCACCCCTCCACTTT.

The chain recombines TRBV16 with TRBJ2-4; D unresolved. Per the germline V gene, CDR1 is KGHSY and CDR2 is FQNENV. V lost 2 bases and J lost 5, with 4 bases in between. This CDR3 has 12 amino acids. CDR3 sequence reads: CASSQGQNIQYF. The CDR3 nucleotides read TGTGCCAGCAGCCAAGGTCAAAACATTCAGTACTTC. The full variable domain, with the rest looked up from reference TRBV16 and TRBJ2-4, is GEEVAQTPKHLVRGEGQKAKLYCAPIKGHSYVFWYQQVLKNEFKFLISFQNENVFDETGMPKERFSAKCLPNSPCSLEIQATKLEDSAVYFCASSQGQNIQYFGAGTRLSVL.

The rearrangement joins TRBV4-1 to TRBJ2-7, with D unclear. V was clipped by 0 bases and J by 3 bases, with 12 bases between them. There are 15 residues in the CDR3. The germline gives CDR1 MGHRA, CDR2 YSYEKL. The CDR3 coding sequence is TGCGCCAGCAGCCAAGATAGGGCAGTCTACTACGAGCAGTACTTC. Residues: CASSQDRAVYYEQYF.

There are a few counts of this clonotype. The J gene is TRBJ2-3, the V gene TRBV12-3 or TRBV12-4; D uncertain. Trimming removed 6 bases from V and 6 bases from J, with 19 bases in between. CDR3 length: 15 amino acids. This CDR3 reads CASSRSGLGLDTQYF. The CDR3 nucleotides read TGTGCCAGCAGCCGCTCGGGTTTGGGGTTGGATACGCAGTATTTT.

In this sample, this clonotype turned up a few times. The genes are TRBV12-3 or TRBV12-4 and TRBJ2-3, with TRBD2 identical over 8 bases. Trimming cost V 5 bases and J 2 bases; bases outside gene matches: 6. The CDR3 totals 15 residues. Here the CDR3 DNA reads TGTGCCAGCAGTAGTAGCGGGAAACCCACAGATACGCAGTATTTT. Translation gives CASSSSGKPTDTQYF.

V gene TRBV5-1 combines with J gene TRBJ2-7, with D perhaps given as TRBD1 or TRBD2 (6 bases each). V gave up 2 bases and J gave up 6 bases, with 15 bases separating them. This CDR3 contains 14 residues. Germline V gene lookup returns CDR1 SGHRS and CDR2 YFSETQ. The CDR3 here is CASSLLGGSGEQYF. The CDR3 nucleotides read TGCGCCAGCAGCTTATTAGGGGGGAGCGGCGAGCAGTACTTC.

This clonotype was counted a single time. The chain is built from TRBV5-1 and TRBJ2-3; the D is unclear. CDR1 is SGHRS, CDR2 YFSETQ, per germline. The V end was cut by 0 bases, the J end by 11 bases, with 13 bases between. This CDR3 is built from 13 residues. In DNA form, the CDR3 reads TGCGCCAGCAGCTTGGCTGGGGATGGGAAGCAGTATTTT. It translates to CASSLAGDGKQYF.

This clonotype was counted ten times or more. The chain links TRBV6-5 to TRBJ2-5; 10 nucleotides align to TRBD1. CDR3 length: 16 amino acids. Germline values: CDR1 MNHEY, CDR2 SVGAGI. V gave up 3 bases and J gave up 5 bases; unmatched junction bases: 9. The CDR3 bases are TGTGCCAGCAGTTATACGACAGGGGGCGGCCCGGAGACCCAGTACTTC. This codes for CASSYTTGGGPETQYF.

This clonotype was counted a few times. The V and J genes are TRBV28 and TRBJ2-4; either TRBD1 or TRBD2 may supply D (5 bases each). V shed 4 bases and J shed 8 bases, with 15 bases lying between them. The CDR3 loop spans 14 amino acids. CDR1 is MDHEN and CDR2 is SYDVKM in the germline V gene. The chain's CDR3 is CASSSPGTRDIQYF. CDR3 sequence (DNA): TGTGCCAGCAGTTCGCCCGGGACCAGGGACATTCAGTACTTC.

This chain uses TRBV29-1 with TRBJ2-3; a weak D match, TRBD2 (6 bases). Looked up from germline, CDR1 is SQVTM and CDR2 is ANQGSEA. CDR3 size: 13 residues. CDR3 sequence: CAIGGEGTDTQYF. CDR3 DNA: TGCGCGATTGGCGGGGAGGGCACAGATACGCAGTATTTT.

The chain carries TRBV4-2 and TRBJ2-2; either TRBD1 or TRBD2 may fit D (5 bases each). Germline CDR1 LGHNA, CDR2 YNFKEQ. This CDR3 is 17 amino acids long. Trimming cost V 0 bases and J 4 bases, with 15 bases left between them. The CDR3: CASSQERGAAGTGELFF. CDR3 sequence (DNA): TGTGCCAGCAGCCAAGAACGAGGGGCTGCCGGCACCGGGGAGCTGTTTTTT.

Only a few counts were recorded for this clonotype. The chain has TRBV7-2 and TRBJ2-5; TRBD1 matches 7 bases. The CDR3 is 17 amino acids. V lost 2 bases, J lost 1 base, and 10 bases stayed unmatched. CDR1 and CDR2 (germline): SGHTA, FQGNSA. This chain's CDR3 is CASSLLGGAQTQETQYF. Here the CDR3 DNA reads TGTGCCAGCAGCTTATTAGGGGGCGCTCAGACCCAAGAGACCCAGTACTTC. The entire variable domain, with the rest obtained from reference TRBV7-2 and TRBJ2-5, is as follows: GAGVSQSPSNKVTEKGKDVELRCDPISGHTALYWYRQSLGQGLEFLIYFQGNSAPDKSGLPSDRFSAERTGGSVSTLTIQRTQQEDSAVYLCASSLLGGAQTQETQYFGPGTRLLVL.